This TCR beta chain was observed in a study of cytomegalovirus exposure and HLA in healthy donors. Sequencing was performed with immunoSEQ multiplex PCR; in TCRdb, only in-frame clones are kept and a portion is missing. Among 60,000 or so clones, about 90% were seen once, and the ten largest hold 1.3%. This CDR3 has 15 residues. Trimming pared 0 bases from V and 1 base from J, leaving 10 bases between. CDR1 and CDR2 (germline): SGHAT, FQNNGV. V usage is TRBV11-2 and J usage is TRBJ2-7; D gene uncertain. This clonotype was obtained from a woman under 30 in good health and CMV-seronegative. The sequenced material came from PBMCs. CDR3 in DNA: TGTGCCAGCAGCTTAGACTTCCCGCAGTCCTACGAGCAGTACTTC. It specifies CASSLDFPQSYEQYF.